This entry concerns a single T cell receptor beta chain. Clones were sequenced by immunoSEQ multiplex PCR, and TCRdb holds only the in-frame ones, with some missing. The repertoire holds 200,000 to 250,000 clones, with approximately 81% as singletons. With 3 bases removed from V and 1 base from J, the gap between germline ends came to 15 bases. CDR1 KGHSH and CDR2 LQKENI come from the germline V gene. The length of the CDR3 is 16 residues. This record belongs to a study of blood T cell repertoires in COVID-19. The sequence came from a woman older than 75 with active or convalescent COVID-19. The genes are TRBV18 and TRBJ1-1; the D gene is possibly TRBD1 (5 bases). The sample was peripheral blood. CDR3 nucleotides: TGTGCCAGCTCACCCTATCCCGGAGGGACGAACACTGAAGCTTTCTTT. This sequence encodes CASSPYPGGTNTEAFF.